Below are 12 T cell receptor beta chains sequenced from a single sample in a study of Ad26.COV2.S vaccination and SARS-CoV-2 variants. The treatment: 19 received Ad26.COV2.S at low or high dose, single or two shots; 5 received placebo; per-sample allocation not given. Samples analyzed were those drawn on day 63 after the first vaccine or placebo injection. The data were produced by immunoSEQ multiplex PCR, yet TCRdb's version contains in-frame clones alone and is incomplete. The table lists 300,000 to 400,000 clones, just over 85% of them singletons. The sequenced sample was peripheral blood, obtained in a trial of Ad26.COV2.S vaccine versus placebo. The receptors come from a person between 18 and 65 years old who received the Ad26.COV2.S COVID-19 vaccine or a placebo.

The chain employs TRBV29-1 and TRBJ1-4; tentatively, D is TRBD1 (6 bases). Trimming left V 7 bases short and J 6 bases short, with 15 bases between. Germline CDR1 reads SQVTM; CDR2 reads ANQGSEA. The CDR3 runs to 13 residues. The CDR3 bases are TGCAGCGCCATAGGCAGGGGTGATGAAAAACTGTTTTTT. This encodes CSAIGRGDEKLFF. Together with reference TRBV29-1 and TRBJ1-4, the CDR3 gives the full variable domain: SAVISQKPSRDICQRGTSLTIQCQVDSQVTMMFWYRQQPGQSLTLIATANQGSEATYESGFVIDKFPISRPNLTFSTLTVSNMSPEDSSIYLCSAIGRGDEKLFFGSGTQLSVL.

The chain uses TRBV20-1 and TRBJ2-7; D uncertain. The CDR3 is made up of 11 amino acids. V gave up 5 bases and J gave up 4 bases, with 9 bases separating them. The germline V gene encodes CDR1 DFQATT and CDR2 SNEGSKA (reference sequence). CDR3 protein: CSARLRYEQYF. Here the CDR3 DNA reads TGCAGTGCTCGCCTCCGATACGAGCAGTACTTC.

This chain connects TRBV18 to TRBJ2-1; D possibly corresponds to TRBD1 (5 bases). Germline V CDR1 and CDR2: KGHSH, LQKENI. Trimming left V 2 bases short and J 9 bases short, with 23 bases between. The length of the CDR3 is 17 residues. The CDR3 DNA sequence: TGTGCCAGCTCACCAAATACCGCAGGGTCGACAAGGGGTGAGCAGTTCTTC. Amino acids: CASSPNTAGSTRGEQFF.

This clone was seen just once. The chain recombines TRBV11-2 with TRBJ1-1; 8 nucleotides align to TRBD1. The CDR3 is 14 residues long. V trimming: 5 bases; J trimming: 11 bases; junction bases outside the gene matches: 13. Per the germline V gene, CDR1 is SGHAT and CDR2 is FQNNGV. The CDR3 DNA is TGTGCCAGCAGCCTCCGGACAGGGCCCCTGAGGGCTTTCTTT. Its protein product is CASSLRTGPLRAFF.

CDR3 in DNA: TGTGCCAGCAGTGAAGGGCAGGCAGATCAGCCCCAGCATTTT. Translated: CASSEGQADQPQHF. J is TRBJ1-5 and V is TRBV6-1; D not resolved. The CDR3 is 14 amino acids. Germline CDR1 is MNHNS and CDR2 is SASEGT. Trimming removed 1 base from V and 5 bases from J, with 9 bases in between.

This chain uses TRBV7-9 with TRBJ2-4; D is unresolved. Trimming removed 6 bases at V and 0 bases at J, with 6 bases between. CDR3 length: 13 residues. Germline V gene lookup returns CDR1 SEHNR and CDR2 FQNEAQ (reference sequence). The CDR3 coding sequence is TGTGCCAGCAGAGGGATAGCCAAAAACATTCAGTACTTC. Amino acids: CASRGIAKNIQYF.

To note about this clone: Its ends do not fully match the called genes, so a read error is possible. V gene TRBV5-1 combines with J gene TRBJ1-5; tentative D call: TRBD1 (6 bases). The CDR3 covers 13 residues. CDR1 and CDR2 from the germline V gene are SGHRS and YFSETQ. CDR3 protein: CASSLDRDHPQHF. The CDR3 DNA sequence: TGCGCCAGCAGCTTGGACAGGGATCACCCCCAGCATTTT. The full variable domain, with the rest looked up from reference TRBV5-1 and TRBJ1-5, is KAGVTQTPRYLIKTRGQQVTLSCSPISGHRSVSWYQQTPGQGLQFLFEYFSETQRNKGNFPGRFSGRQFSNSRSEMNVSTLELGDSALYLCASSLDRDHPQHFGDGTRLSIL.

V gene TRBV4-3 combines with J gene TRBJ2-1; tentative D call: TRBD1 (6 bases). With 0 bases removed from V and 4 bases from J, the gap between germline ends came to 13 bases. This CDR3 contains 16 residues. Germline V gene data show CDR1 as LGHNA and CDR2 as YSLEER. In DNA form, the CDR3 reads TGCGCCAGCAGCCAAGAACCGACAGGTGATTACAATGAGCAGTTCTTC. Its protein product is CASSQEPTGDYNEQFF.

This clone has a single count. The chain is built from TRBV5-1 and TRBJ1-1, with 9 nucleotides matching TRBD1. The J segment lost 0 bases and the V segment lost 4 bases, leaving 4 bases of the junction unmatched. The CDR3 sequence is 15 residues long. Germline CDR1 and CDR2: SGHRS and YFSETQ. The CDR3 DNA follows: TGCGCCAGCAGCGCACGACAGGGGGTGAACACTGAAGCTTTCTTT. It encodes CASSARQGVNTEAFF. The whole variable domain, remainder taken from reference TRBV5-1 and TRBJ1-1, is KAGVTQTPRYLIKTRGQQVTLSCSPISGHRSVSWYQQTPGQGLQFLFEYFSETQRNKGNFPGRFSGRQFSNSRSEMNVSTLELGDSALYLCASSARQGVNTEAFFGQGTRLTVV.

This clone was observed a single time. J is TRBJ2-1 and V is TRBV19, with unresolved D. Germline-derived CDR1 and CDR2 are LNHDA and SQIVND (reference sequence). V shed 3 bases and J shed 3 bases, with 9 bases lying between them. The CDR3 consists of 14 residues. Here the CDR3 DNA reads TGTGCCAGTAGTATTCAAGGGATCTACAATGAGCAGTTCTTC. It codes for CASSIQGIYNEQFF. The variable domain in full, with the rest retrieved from reference TRBV19 and TRBJ2-1, is DGGITQSPKYLFRKEGQNVTLSCEQNLNHDAMYWYRQDPGQGLRLIYYSQIVNDFQKGDIAEGYSVSREKKESFPLTVTSAQKNPTAFYLCASSIQGIYNEQFFGPGTRLTVL.

The chain links TRBV5-6 to TRBJ1-5, with D possibly matching TRBD1 (5 bases). This CDR3 is 16 amino acids long. The ends were cut back, 3 bases at V and 3 bases at J, with 16 bases in the middle. Germline V gene data show CDR1 as SGHDT and CDR2 as YYEEEE. The CDR3: CASSSGGRGDNQPQHF. CDR3 bases: TGTGCCAGCAGCTCCGGAGGGCGAGGGGACAATCAGCCCCAGCATTTT.

The chain employs TRBV4-1 and TRBJ1-1, with TRBD1 identical over 8 bases. V lost 1 base to trimming and J lost 2 bases; unmatched junction nucleotides: 6. CDR1 is MGHRA, CDR2 YSYEKL, per germline. CDR3 size: 16 residues. The CDR3 spells CASSQAGTGGNTEAFF. The CDR3 region has the DNA TGCGCCAGCAGCCAAGCCGGGACAGGAGGTAACACTGAAGCTTTCTTT.